This section outlines one TCR beta chain sequence together with its context. What it binds is unknown. Participants had chemo-refractory metastatic non-small-cell lung cancer and were treated with focal radiation plus ipilimumab CTLA-4 blockade. This sample is drawn from a study of radiotherapy plus CTLA-4 blockade in lung cancer. Turning to the study itself: 15% to 20% of enrolled patients responded objectively, and approximately 34% had disease control.

Libraries were prepared by immunoSEQ multiplex PCR; TCRdb keeps only in-frame clonotypes and omits some of them. This table holds tens of thousands of clones, over 75% found once. V trimming: 0 bases; J trimming: 4 bases; junction bases outside the gene matches: 9. This CDR3 has 17 residues. Germline V CDR1 and CDR2: SSHAT, FNYEAQ (reference sequence). Whole-study results and caveats: There was expansion of tumor-derived TCR clones in blood after radiotherapy plus ipilimumab. Response was reportedly best predicted by early blood T cell clone dynamics, with interferon-beta.

This receptor was taken from a human donor with non-small cell lung cancer who had stable disease on radiotherapy plus ipilimumab. This material consisted of peripheral blood, taken from a patient treated with radiotherapy plus ipilimumab. V is TRBV7-7 and J is TRBJ1-3; 7 bases match TRBD1. DNA for the CDR3: TGTGCCAGCAGCTTAGCCCGGGAGGGGGCGGAAGGAAACACCATATATTTT. It translates to CASSLAREGAEGNTIYF. The full variable domain, with the rest looked up from reference TRBV7-7 and TRBJ1-3, is GAGVSQSPRYKVTKRGQDVTLRCDPISSHATLYWYQQALGQGPEFLTYFNYEAQPDKSGLPSDRFSAERPEGSISTLTIQRTEQRDSAMYRCASSLAREGAEGNTIYFGEGSWLTVV.